Listed below are T cell receptor beta chains from one sample, sequenced in a study of blood T cells in healthy people across ages. TCRdb passed the 5' RACE reads through MiXCR, listing each CDR3 protein once. The data hold over a million distinct CDR3 sequences, with 42% observed a single time. The sequenced sample was blood. These receptors were obtained from a woman aged 18 to 35 in good health. Each CDR3 is given with its conserved first and last residue. Fields, in order: V gene, clone size, D gene, J gene, CDR3 DNA, CDR3 protein. D genes are given only for firm matches. Not every row has a clone size; where given, it reads once, few, many or a size class.

>TRBV21-1|once|.|TRBJ1-6
TGTGCCAGCAGGAACCGACAGGTCTATTCACCCCTCCACTTT
CASRNRQVYSPLHF
>TRBV30|.|.|TRBJ2-3
TGTGCCTGGAGCTACGGCGGGAGCACAGATACGCAGTATTTT
CAWSYGGSTDTQYF
>TRBV15|few|.|TRBJ2-7
TGTGCCACCAGCCTCTGGACTAACGGCGAGCAGTACTTC
CATSLWTNGEQYF
>TRBV12-3/TRBV12-4|many|.|TRBJ2-1
TGTGCCAGCAGTTTTAGGGGGGGGGACAATGAGCAGTTCTTC
CASSFRGGDNEQFF
>TRBV10-3|many|.|TRBJ2-7
TGTGCCATCAGTGACGGGACGGTTAGCTCCTACGAGCAGTACTTC
CAISDGTVSSYEQYF
>TRBV29-1|.|TRBD2|TRBJ2-3
TGCAGCGGTGGTCTAGCGGGACTCACAGATACGCAGTATTTT
CSGGLAGLTDTQYF
>TRBV12-3/TRBV12-4|.|.|TRBJ1-2
TGTGCCAGCAGTTCGGGAGGGACGGTGAACTATGGCTACACCTTC
CASSSGGTVNYGYTF
>TRBV10-3|.|TRBD2|TRBJ2-1
TGTGCCATCAGTGAAGGGCTAGCGGTAATCAATGAGCAGTTCTTC
CAISEGLAVINEQFF
>TRBV20-1|.|.|TRBJ1-1
TGCAGTGCTCACCTGGGGCTGAACACTGAAGCTTTCTTT
CSAHLGLNTEAFF
>TRBV7-9|.|TRBD2|TRBJ2-1
TGTGCCAGCAGCTTAGAAGCGGGGGCCCCACGGGAGCAGTTCTTC
CASSLEAGAPREQFF
>TRBV6-5|few|.|TRBJ1-1
TGTGCCAGCAGTTACCGGACTCCGTTCGGCACTGAAGCTTTCTTT
CASSYRTPFGTEAFF
>TRBV14|few|.|TRBJ2-7
TGTGCCAGCAGCCAAGAGGCCAGGGGCTACGAGCAGTACTTC
CASSQEARGYEQYF
>TRBV5-1|few|.|TRBJ2-3
TGCGCCAGCAGCTTGGCCGGTTTCGAAGCAGATACGCAGTATTTT
CASSLAGFEADTQYF
>TRBV7-7|.|.|TRBJ2-5
TGTGCCAGCAGCTTAGGGGCAGGGATCGGCCAAGAGACCCAGTACTTC
CASSLGAGIGQETQYF
>TRBV6-2/TRBV6-3|few|TRBD2|TRBJ2-7
TGTGCCAGCAGTGGACTAGCGGGACTACTGCTCGAGCAGTACTTC
CASSGLAGLLLEQYF
>TRBV5-1|few|TRBD2|TRBJ2-7
TGCGCCAGCAGCTTCACTAGCGCGGGTGCGTACGAGCAGTACTTC
CASSFTSAGAYEQYF
>TRBV20-1|.|TRBD2|TRBJ2-1
TGCAGTGCTTTACCGGGACTAGCGGGAGTTAATGAGCAGTTCTTC
CSALPGLAGVNEQFF
>TRBV29-1|few|.|TRBJ1-1
TGCAGCGTTGAAGAGCTAGGGGGGCTCGCCGTTGAAGCTTTCTTT
CSVEELGGLAVEAFF
>TRBV6-6|.|.|TRBJ1-4
TGTGCCGGCAGTTACGGGTCGCGGGGAGCTAATGAAAAACTGTTTTTT
CAGSYGSRGANEKLFF
>TRBV20-1|.|TRBD2|TRBJ2-4
TGCAGTGCTAGAGTTGGGACTAATGAGCAGTACTTC
CSARVGTNEQYF
>TRBV21-1|.|.|TRBJ2-7
TGTGCCAGTCGGAACAGCGGGGAGCCCTACGAGCAGTACTTC
CASRNSGEPYEQYF
>TRBV5-1|.|.|TRBJ2-6
TGCGCCAGCAGCTTGGACCGACAGGCCTCTGGGGCCAACGTCCTGACTTTC
CASSLDRQASGANVLTF
>TRBV3-1|.|TRBD2|TRBJ2-5
TGTGCCAGCAGCCAGTACGGCGGGAGGGAGAAAATCAACAATGAGCAGTACTTC
CASSQYGGREKINNEQYF
>TRBV5-1|.|.|TRBJ2-5
TGCGCCAGCAGTAAGACCCCAACGGGGGAGCAGTACTTC
CASSKTPTGEQYF
>TRBV7-6|.|.|TRBJ2-7
TGTGCCAGCAGCTCGATGACATTAGGTGATTACGAGCAGTACTTC
CASSSMTLGDYEQYF
>TRBV5-1|few|.|TRBJ1-1
TGCGCCAGCAGCTCAGTCGTGCAGAACACTGAAGCTTTCTTT
CASSSVVQNTEAFF
>TRBV20-1|.|.|TRBJ1-2
TGCAGTGCTAGTAAGCAAGGCTACACCTTC
CSASKQGYTF
>TRBV5-6|few|.|TRBJ2-7
TGTGCCAGCAGTCCCGGCACCAGAGACCCCTACGAGCAGTACTTC
CASSPGTRDPYEQYF
>TRBV10-3|.|.|TRBJ2-1
TGTGCCATCAGTGAGTCGGTCTTGGACATTTTAGGCGGATCGGGGGCGTCGAGAAGAGAGCAGTTCTTC
CAISESVLDILGGSGASRREQFF
>TRBV7-2|few|.|TRBJ2-3
TGTGCCAGCAGCTCTGTCGGATTCGCCGATACGCAGTATTTT
CASSSVGFADTQYF
>TRBV7-8|many|.|TRBJ1-2
TGTGCCAGCAGCTTGAATCCAAACTATGGCTACACCTTC
CASSLNPNYGYTF
>TRBV12-3/TRBV12-4|.|TRBD2|TRBJ2-1
TGTGCCAGCAGTTTAGGGACTAGCGGGGGGCCCCCCTACAATGAGCAGTTCTTC
CASSLGTSGGPPYNEQFF
>TRBV10-3|few|.|TRBJ2-5
TGTGCCATCAGTGAGTCGTTACAAGAGACCCAGTACTTC
CAISESLQETQYF
>TRBV3-1|.|TRBD2|TRBJ2-5
TGTGCCAGCAGCTCAGGGACTAGCGGGGCTGAAGAGACCCAGTACTTC
CASSSGTSGAEETQYF
>TRBV18|few|.|TRBJ1-2
TGTGCCAGCTCACCATACGGGGGGGAGAACTATGGCTACACCTTC
CASSPYGGENYGYTF
>TRBV18|.|TRBD1|TRBJ2-5
TGTGCCAGCTCACCACGCTGGGACAGTGAGACCCAGTACTTC
CASSPRWDSETQYF
>TRBV10-2|.|.|TRBJ2-7
TGCGCCAGCAGTGAGGGGGCTCTGGTTTACGAGCAGTACTTC
CASSEGALVYEQYF
>TRBV28|.|.|TRBJ2-7
TGTGCCAGCAGGTCGCGGGAAGTCTCCTACGAGCAGTACTTC
CASRSREVSYEQYF
>TRBV7-2|many|.|TRBJ2-3
TGTGCCAGCAGCTTAGGGGCTAGCAGCACAGATACGCAGTATTTT
CASSLGASSTDTQYF
>TRBV2|.|.|TRBJ2-7
TGTGCCAGCAGTGATTGGCAGGGACGGCAGACACAGTACTTC
CASSDWQGRQTQYF
>TRBV6-5|.|TRBD2|TRBJ2-5
TGTGCCAGCATCCACAAGGGATCGGGGGGGACCCAGTACTTC
CASIHKGSGGTQYF
>TRBV5-1|few|.|TRBJ1-1
TGCGCCAGCAGCCCGGACAGAATAACTGAAGCTTTCTTT
CASSPDRITEAFF
>TRBV7-3|few|TRBD2|TRBJ2-3
TGTGCCAGCAGCTTAACAAATAGCGGGGGGCAGGCGACAGATACGCAGTATTTT
CASSLTNSGGQATDTQYF
>TRBV28|.|.|TRBJ2-3
TGTGCCAGCAGTTTAGATCTAACGGGCGCAGATACGCAGTATTTT
CASSLDLTGADTQYF
>TRBV20-1|.|.|TRBJ1-1
TGCAGTGCTCTAGAGGGAGGGGGGGACACTGAAGCTTTCTTT
CSALEGGGDTEAFF
>TRBV11-2|few|.|TRBJ2-7
TGTGCCAGCAGCTTAGGTTTCACGCGGGAGCAGTACTTC
CASSLGFTREQYF
>TRBV6-5|.|.|TRBJ1-6
TGTGCCAGCAGTTACTCGGAACCTTTGGGGGCGCATGATAATTCACCCCTCCACTTT
CASSYSEPLGAHDNSPLHF
>TRBV7-9|few|.|TRBJ1-4
TGTGCCAGCAGCTCAGAAGGGAGAGATGAAAAACTGTTTTTT
CASSSEGRDEKLFF
>TRBV4-2|.|.|TRBJ2-1
TGTGCCAGCAGCCACCCCATGGCGACAGAGAATCCCTACAATGAGCAGTTCTTC
CASSHPMATENPYNEQFF
>TRBV29-1|.|TRBD2|TRBJ2-7
TGCAGCGTTGGTTTCCTAGCGGCACCCACCGAGCAGTACTTC
CSVGFLAAPTEQYF
>TRBV5-1|.|.|TRBJ2-2
TGCGCCAGCAGCGCCCCGGGGGACCTAACCGGGGAGCTGTTTTTT
CASSAPGDLTGELFF
>TRBV20-1|few|TRBD1|TRBJ2-7
TGCAGTGCTAGAGACCCCGGGACAGGGGTAAACGAGCAGTACTTC
CSARDPGTGVNEQYF
>TRBV21-1|.|.|TRBJ2-4
.
CAISKWGNGTQYF
>TRBV10-2|.|TRBD2|TRBJ2-3
TGCGCCAGCAGCGCGGCTGTAGCGGGGGAAACGCAGTATTTT
CASSAAVAGETQYF
>TRBV20-1|few|TRBD2|TRBJ2-7
TGCAGTGCCAGCAAAGGACTAGTCTACGAGCAGTACTTC
CSASKGLVYEQYF
>TRBV15|.|TRBD1|TRBJ2-1
TGTGCCACCAGCAGAGAGGGGGACAGACCCTCCAATGAGCAGTTCTTC
CATSREGDRPSNEQFF
>TRBV5-1|few|.|TRBJ1-1
TGCGCCAGCAGCTTGGACAGTGAAGCTTTCTTT
CASSLDSEAFF
>TRBV20-1|many|.|TRBJ2-1
TGCAGTGCTCGCGAAGGAGACAATGAGCAGTTCTTC
CSAREGDNEQFF
>TRBV3-1|.|TRBD2|TRBJ2-5
TGTGCCAGCAGCCAAGGAAGGAGTCTAGCGGGAGAATCCCAGACCCAGTACTTC
CASSQGRSLAGESQTQYF